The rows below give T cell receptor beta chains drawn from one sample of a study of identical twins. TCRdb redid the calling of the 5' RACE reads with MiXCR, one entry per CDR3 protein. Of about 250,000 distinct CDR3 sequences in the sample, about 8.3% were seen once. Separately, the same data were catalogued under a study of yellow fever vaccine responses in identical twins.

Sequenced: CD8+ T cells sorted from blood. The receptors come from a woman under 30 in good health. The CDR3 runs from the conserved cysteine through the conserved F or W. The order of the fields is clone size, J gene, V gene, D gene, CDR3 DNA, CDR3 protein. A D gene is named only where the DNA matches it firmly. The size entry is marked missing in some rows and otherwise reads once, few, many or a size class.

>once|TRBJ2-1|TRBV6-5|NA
TGTGCCAGCAGTTACGTGGCTAGTATTGATGAGCAGTTCTTC
CASSYVASIDEQFF
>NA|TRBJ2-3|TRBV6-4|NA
TGTGCCAGCAGTGAGGGAGATGGGAACATAGGGCAGTATTTT
CASSEGDGNIGQYF
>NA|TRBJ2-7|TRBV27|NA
TGTGCCAGCAGTAAGGGGGGGTGGGAGCAGTACTTC
CASSKGGWEQYF
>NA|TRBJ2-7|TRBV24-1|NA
TGTGCCACCAGTGACGGACAGAGAACCTACGAGCAGTACTTC
CATSDGQRTYEQYF
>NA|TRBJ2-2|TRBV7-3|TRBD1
TGTGCCAGCAGCTTTCCGGGACAGGACCTCACCGGGGAGCTGTTTTTT
CASSFPGQDLTGELFF
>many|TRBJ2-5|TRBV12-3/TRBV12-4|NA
TGTGCCAGCAGTTTATCGAAATGGGACCAGTACTTC
CASSLSKWDQYF
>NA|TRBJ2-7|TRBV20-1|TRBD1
TGCAGTGCTAGAGATCTGGAAGCAGGGGGCTACGAGCAGTACTTC
CSARDLEAGGYEQYF
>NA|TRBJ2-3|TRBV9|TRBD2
TGTGCCAGCAACCACGGGGCTAGCGGGAGTCCAGATACGCAGTATTTT
CASNHGASGSPDTQYF
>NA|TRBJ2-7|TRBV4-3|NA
TGCGCCAGCAGCCAAGATTTGACAGAGGGGCACGAGCAGTACTTC
CASSQDLTEGHEQYF
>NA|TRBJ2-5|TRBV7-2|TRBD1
TGTGCCAGCAGGGCAGGCGGACAGGGGGCCACCCAGTACTTC
CASRAGGQGATQYF
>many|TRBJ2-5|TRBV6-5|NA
TGTGCCAGCACCATCAGAGAGACCCAGTACTTC
CASTIRETQYF
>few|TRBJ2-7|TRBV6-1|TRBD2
TGTGCCAGCACCAGCGGGAGGGGACCCTACGAGCAGTACTTC
CASTSGRGPYEQYF
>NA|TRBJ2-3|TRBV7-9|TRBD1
TGTGCCAGCGCTGGGGGACAGGGGAACACAGATACGCAGTATTTT
CASAGGQGNTDTQYF
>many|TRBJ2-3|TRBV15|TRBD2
TGTGCCACCAGCACTGAGTTGGCTAGCGGGAGCGCAGATACGCAGTATTTT
CATSTELASGSADTQYF
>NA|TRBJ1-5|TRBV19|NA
TGTGCCAGTAGGCCGCCCGGGACGCTAGATCAGCCCCAGCATTTT
CASRPPGTLDQPQHF
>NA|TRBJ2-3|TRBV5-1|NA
TGCGCCAGCAGCTTCAGGGAGGTGCGCACAGATACGCAGTATTTT
CASSFREVRTDTQYF
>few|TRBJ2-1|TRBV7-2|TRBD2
TGTGCCAGCAGCTTAGCGAGTTGGGCTAGCGGGAGCAGGAATGAGCAGTTCTTC
CASSLASWASGSRNEQFF
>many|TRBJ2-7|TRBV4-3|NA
TGCGCCAGCAGCCCAGCTGTCTCCTACGAGCAGTACTTC
CASSPAVSYEQYF
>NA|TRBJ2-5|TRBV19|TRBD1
TGTGCCAGTAGTAACCTCGGACAGGAGGAGACCCAGTACTTC
CASSNLGQEETQYF
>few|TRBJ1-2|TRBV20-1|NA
TGCAGTGCTGTATCCGGGACGGCCTATGGCTACACCTTC
CSAVSGTAYGYTF
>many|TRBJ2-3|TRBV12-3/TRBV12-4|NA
TGTGCCAGCAGCTCCGGGTCCACCTACGATACGCAGTATTTT
CASSSGSTYDTQYF
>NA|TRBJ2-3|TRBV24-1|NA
TGTGCCACCAGTGATTTGCCAGGGGACACAGATACGCAGTATTTT
CATSDLPGDTDTQYF
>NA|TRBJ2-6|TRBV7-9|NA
TGTGCCAGCTTGGGCCAAAGGGACTCTGGGGCCAACGTCCTGACTTTC
CASLGQRDSGANVLTF
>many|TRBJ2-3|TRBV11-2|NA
TGTGCCAGCAGCTTAGACGGCCTTCTTGCGGGCCCAGGGAATACGCAGTATTTT
CASSLDGLLAGPGNTQYF
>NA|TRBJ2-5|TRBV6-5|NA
TGTGCCAGCAGTTACCTAGCGTCGGGGGAGACCCAGTACTTC
CASSYLASGETQYF